Below are 24 T cell receptor beta chains sequenced from a single sample in a study of cytomegalovirus exposure and HLA in healthy donors. Primers included in the PCR were 60 Vbeta and 13 Jbeta primers. The assay was immunoSEQ multiplex PCR, and TCRdb's table has in-frame clones only and misses some. The sample shows about 200,000 clones, about 78% of them seen only once. The source material was PBMCs. The receptors were sampled from a male donor in good health and CMV-seronegative.

The chain combines TRBV19 with TRBJ1-5; 10 bases map to TRBD1. The V and J ends lost 10 bases and 2 bases, in that order; junction bases with no gene match: 8. CDR1 is LNHDA and CDR2 is SQIVND in the germline V gene (reference sequence). The CDR3 length is 15 residues. The CDR3 region is CATNFGTGGNQPQHF. CDR3 DNA: TGTGCCACCAACTTCGGGACAGGGGGCAATCAGCCCCAGCATTTT.

The CDR3 nucleotides read TGTGCCTGGAAACCTCCGGACAGGAGAGGAAACACCATATATTTT. It translates to CAWKPPDRRGNTIYF. This chain uses TRBV30 with TRBJ1-3; 7 bases agree with TRBD1. The V gene's germline CDR1 is GTSNPN and CDR2 SVGIG (reference sequence). CDR3 length equals 15 residues. J was trimmed by 4 bases and V by 4 bases; bases with no gene match: 10.

The V and J genes are TRBV6-5 and TRBJ1-5, with 9 bases fitting TRBD1. The CDR3 consists of 15 residues. Germline V CDR1 and CDR2: MNHEY, SVGAGI. V lost 6 bases and J lost 7; bases outside the gene matches: 10. The CDR3 DNA sequence: TGTGCCAGCAGCCGACAGGGGGTCTTAGGGCAGCCCCAGCATTTT. Amino acids: CASSRQGVLGQPQHF.

This clone has only one observation. V gene TRBV19 combines with J gene TRBJ1-2, with a tentative D call TRBD1 (6 bases). Trimming cost V 6 bases and J 6 bases, with 20 bases left between them. CDR1 and CDR2 (germline): LNHDA, SQIVND (reference sequence). CDR3 length: 15 residues. The CDR3 sequence: CASSSRTARFNGYTF. In DNA, the CDR3 is TGTGCCAGTAGCTCCCGGACAGCCAGGTTCAATGGCTACACCTTC.

The chain carries TRBV6-1 and TRBJ1-5, with 8 positions matching TRBD1. The assigned J gene may be wrong: the sequence end matches TRBJ2-3 better. CDR1 MNHNS and CDR2 SASEGT come from the germline V gene. The CDR3 runs to 15 residues. CDR3 in amino acids: CASSEGTGIYQPQYF. CDR3 DNA sequence: TGTGCCAGCAGTGAAGGGACAGGGATTTATCAGCCCCAGTATTTT.

A few counts support this clone. This chain uses TRBV5-1 with TRBJ1-3; 9 nucleotides agree with TRBD1. Germline CDR1 is SGHRS and CDR2 is YFSETQ. This CDR3 contains 17 residues. The junction had 8 bases not matched to a gene; V was cut back by 4 bases and J by 0 bases. In nucleotides, the CDR3 is TGCGCCAGCAGCCGCGGACAGGGGACTCTCTCTGGAAACACCATATATTTT. Translating it yields CASSRGQGTLSGNTIYF.

V and J are TRBV29-1 and TRBJ2-7; 11 bases map to TRBD2. Germline trimming cut 0 bases from V and 3 bases from J; bases unmatched to any gene: 1. The CDR3 covers 14 residues. The germline CDR1 and CDR2 sequences are SQVTM and ANQGSEA. CDR3: CSVEDLAGGYEQYF. The DNA for the CDR3 is TGCAGCGTTGAAGACCTAGCGGGAGGCTACGAGCAGTACTTC.

This rearrangement joins TRBV9 to TRBJ1-3, with TRBD1 matching over 7 bases. V dropped 4 bases and J dropped 2; count of bases not matched to a gene: 9. Germline CDR1 reads SGDLS; CDR2 reads YYNGEE. There are 16 residues in the CDR3. The CDR3 spells CASSLQGGTAGNTIYF. CDR3 bases: TGTGCCAGCAGCCTCCAGGGGGGAACGGCTGGAAACACCATATATTTT.

This clone was found once. The rearrangement joins TRBV15 to TRBJ2-5, with 7 bases aligning to TRBD2. The closer fit of TRBJ2-7 to the DNA end suggests the J call may be wrong. The CDR3 runs 15 residues. Germline assignment: CDR1 LNHNV and CDR2 YYDKDF (reference sequence). CDR3 in DNA: TGTGCCACCAGCAGAGAGGTGATAGCGGGCCACGAGCAGTACTTC. Amino acid sequence: CATSREVIAGHEQYF.

The chain recombines TRBV27 with TRBJ2-2; TRBD1 matches 11 bases. Germline V gene data show CDR1 as MNHEY and CDR2 as SMNVEV (reference sequence). The CDR3 runs to 15 residues. The trim removed 6 bases at V and 6 bases at J, leaving 6 bases unmatched. The CDR3 sequence: CASSRTGGIAGELFF. CDR3 DNA: TGTGCCAGCAGCAGGACAGGGGGCATCGCCGGGGAGCTGTTTTTT.

V and J are TRBV5-6 and TRBJ2-5; 7 positions match TRBD2. CDR1 SGHDT and CDR2 YYEEEE come from the germline V gene. J gave up 5 bases and V 2 bases, and 12 bases lay outside the gene matches. CDR3 length: 16 residues. The CDR3 spells CASSLPAGDSRETQYF. The CDR3 DNA sequence: TGTGCCAGCAGCTTACCGGCGGGGGACTCCCGGGAGACCCAGTACTTC.

This clone has just one count. As DNA, the CDR3 is TGTGCCAGCTCACCAGTTGGAGGGCAGATCAACGAGCAGTACTTC. It encodes CASSPVGGQINEQYF. The chain combines TRBV18 with TRBJ2-7; the D gene is possibly TRBD2 (6 bases). CDR3 size: 15 residues. The germline gives CDR1 KGHSH, CDR2 LQKENI. Trimming stripped 2 bases from V and 5 bases from J, with 16 bases between.

Points on this clone: Relative to the germline gene, one junction end is altered; a read error may explain this. The chain employs TRBV7-9 and TRBJ2-5, with D tentatively TRBD2 (7 bases). The CDR3 runs 14 residues. The V gene's germline CDR1 is SEHNR and CDR2 FQNEAQ (reference sequence). CDR3 nucleotide sequence: TGTTCCAGCAGCTTCAGGGGAGGGGTAGAGACCCAGTACTTC. It is translated as CSSSFRGGVETQYF.

This rearrangement joins TRBV19 to TRBJ1-1; 9 nucleotides match TRBD1. The CDR3 contains 14 residues. V shed 7 bases and J 6 bases; nucleotides not matched to a gene: 9. The germline V gene encodes CDR1 LNHDA and CDR2 SQIVND (reference sequence). In DNA, the CDR3 is TGTGCCAGTACAACAGGGGGCAACAAGGCTGAAGCTTTCTTT. This translates into CASTTGGNKAEAFF.

As DNA, the CDR3 is TGCGCCAGCAGGAGGGGGGGAGATACGCAGTATTTT. Amino acids: CASRRGGDTQYF. The chain has TRBV10-2 and TRBJ2-3; D is possibly TRBD2 (7 bases). There are 12 residues in the CDR3. With 6 bases removed from V and 5 bases from J, the gap between germline ends came to 9 bases. From germline, CDR1 is WSHSY and CDR2 SAAADI.

The chain links TRBV9 to TRBJ2-5; TRBD2 is a possible D gene (6 bases). CDR1 and CDR2 (germline): SGDLS, YYNGEE. V lost 3 bases and J 5 bases, leaving 14 bases between the germline ends. The length of the CDR3 is 14 residues. The chain's CDR3 is CASSAGGVVETQYF. The CDR3 nucleotides are TGTGCCAGCAGCGCCGGAGGGGTAGTTGAGACCCAGTACTTC.

The chain uses TRBV9 and TRBJ2-1; TRBD2 is a possible D gene (7 bases). V lost 3 bases to trimming and J lost 6 bases, with 19 bases between them. This CDR3 region has 16 residues. CDR1 and CDR2 from the germline V gene are SGDLS and YYNGEE. This chain's CDR3 is CASSEGVTGGGNEQFF. The DNA of the CDR3 is TGTGCCAGCAGCGAGGGGGTAACGGGAGGAGGCAATGAGCAGTTCTTC.

The rearrangement uses TRBV27 and TRBJ2-7; 10 bases are a match to TRBD2. The J segment lost 2 bases and the V segment lost 4 bases, leaving 8 bases of the junction unmatched. The CDR3 is 16 residues long. The germline CDR1 and CDR2 sequences are MNHEY and SMNVEV (reference sequence). CDR3 amino acids: CASSSSSGRWPYEQYF. The CDR3 DNA follows: TGTGCCAGCAGTTCCTCTAGCGGGAGATGGCCCTACGAGCAGTACTTC.

A note on this clone: The junction shows a germline mismatch at one end, possibly a read error. CDR3 coding DNA: TGTGCCAGCTCACCTCTCGGCGGGGCGAGCTACGATGAGCAGTTCTTC. It encodes CASSPLGGASYDEQFF. The chain links TRBV18 to TRBJ2-1; a weak D match, TRBD2 (6 bases). Germline V gene sequence: CDR1 KGHSH, CDR2 LQKENI. This CDR3 is built from 16 residues.

The chain links TRBV29-1 to TRBJ2-1; 12 bases map to TRBD2. V dropped 8 bases and J dropped 6; count of bases not matched to a gene: 5. CDR3 length: 13 residues. Germline V CDR1 and CDR2: SQVTM, ANQGSEA. The CDR3 coding sequence is TGCAGCCTCCGACTAGCGGGAGTCAATGAGCAGTTCTTC. This sequence encodes CSLRLAGVNEQFF.

In its sample, this clone was seen a few times. The chain has TRBV28 and TRBJ1-2, with 9 bases lining up with TRBD1. The CDR3 is 14 residues long. Germline-derived CDR1 and CDR2 are MDHEN and SYDVKM. With 7 bases clipped from V and 8 bases from J, the junction kept 11 bases outside the gene matches. This CDR3 reads CASTPPGQGRGYTF. The CDR3, as DNA: TGTGCCAGCACCCCCCCGGGACAGGGAAGGGGCTACACCTTC.

The CDR3: CAISGDRGNEQFF. The CDR3 DNA sequence: TGTGCCATCAGTGGAGACAGGGGCAATGAGCAGTTCTTC. The rearrangement joins TRBV10-3 to TRBJ2-1; TRBD1 aligns across 8 bases. Germline CDR1 and CDR2: ENHRY and SYGVKD. The CDR3 has 13 residues. After removal of 4 bases from V and 6 bases from J, the junction contained 2 bases not matched to a gene.

This chain uses TRBV19 with TRBJ2-7, with D perhaps matching TRBD2 (6 bases). V lost 1 base and J 6 bases, leaving 13 bases between the germline ends. Germline V gene data show CDR1 as LNHDA and CDR2 as SQIVND (reference sequence). CDR3 length equals 14 residues. CDR3 nucleotides: TGTGCCAGTAGTATAGGGTCTAGCGCGGGCGAGCAGTACTTC. It encodes CASSIGSSAGEQYF. The full variable domain, its missing parts supplied by reference TRBV19 and TRBJ2-7, is DGGITQSPKYLFRKEGQNVTLSCEQNLNHDAMYWYRQDPGQGLRLIYYSQIVNDFQKGDIAEGYSVSREKKESFPLTVTSAQKNPTAFYLCASSIGSSAGEQYFGPGTRLTVT.

This chain links TRBV7-3 with TRBJ2-3; TRBD2 matches at 8 bases. The germline CDR1 and CDR2 sequences are SGHTA and FQGTGA. V lost 5 bases, J lost 4 bases, and 5 bases stayed unmatched. CDR3 length equals 14 residues. The CDR3 loop is CASSQSGSPDTQYF. CDR3 DNA: TGTGCCAGCAGCCAAAGCGGGAGCCCAGATACGCAGTATTTT.